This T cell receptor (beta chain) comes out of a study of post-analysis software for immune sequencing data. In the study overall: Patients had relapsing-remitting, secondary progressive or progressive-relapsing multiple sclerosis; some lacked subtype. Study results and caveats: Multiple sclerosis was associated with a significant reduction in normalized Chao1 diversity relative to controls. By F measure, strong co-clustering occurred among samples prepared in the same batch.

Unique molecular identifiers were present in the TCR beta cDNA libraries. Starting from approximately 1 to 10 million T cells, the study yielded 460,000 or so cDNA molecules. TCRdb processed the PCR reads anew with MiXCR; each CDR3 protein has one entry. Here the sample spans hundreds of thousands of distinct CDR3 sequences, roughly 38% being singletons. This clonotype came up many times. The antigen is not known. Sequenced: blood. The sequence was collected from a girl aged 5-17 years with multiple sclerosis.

The DNA of the CDR3 is TGTGCCAGCAGTGTGGGGGGGGTTAAGGAGACCCAGTACTTC. Protein sequence: CASSVGGVKETQYF. This rearrangement joins TRBV6-6 to TRBJ2-5; 7 positions match TRBD2. The CDR3 sequence is 14 residues long. CDR1 and CDR2 from the germline V gene are MNHNY and SVGAGI (reference sequence). Losses at the gene ends were 5 bases for V and 5 bases for J; bases not matched to a gene: 8.